Sequencing of this T cell receptor (beta chain) was carried out in a study of blood T cell repertoires in COVID-19. Study-wide background: Both acute and convalescent COVID-19 samples were obtained from the United States, Italy and Spain. PBMCs, B-cell-depleted T cells, or T cells provided the cDNA or gDNA that made up the material.

Under the authors' procedure: Researchers report that nucleated cell counts were estimated from reference gene primer amplification. Some clones are missing from TCRdb's copy, which holds only in-frame ones; the method was immunoSEQ multiplex PCR. For V, J and clone size, that table is used; D and trimming come from the DNA. The sample has around 280,000 clones, 87% seen once. The clonotype originates from a woman aged 50 to 60 who had recovered from COVID-19. The sequenced sample consisted of peripheral blood.

CDR3 protein: CASSGRTSSLYNEQFF. The CDR3 nucleotides read TGTGCCAGCAGTGGAAGGACTAGCTCACTCTACAATGAGCAGTTCTTC. The chain is built from TRBV28 and TRBJ2-1; TRBD2 matches 8 bases. Germline CDR1 is MDHEN and CDR2 is SYDVKM. V dropped 5 bases and J dropped 3; count of bases not matched to a gene: 9. This CDR3 is built from 16 residues.